This entry lists 28 T cell receptor beta chains sequenced from one sample in a study of T cell responses to AZD1222 COVID-19 vaccine. Sequenced by immunoSEQ multiplex PCR; TCRdb stores in-frame clones only, minus some. The table includes about 200,000 clones, approximately 91% detected once. This material consisted of peripheral blood, taken 28 days after the second AZD1222 dose. All receptors derive from an adult who received the AZD1222 COVID-19 vaccine.

The V call is TRBV5-1, the J call TRBJ2-1; D not resolved. Germline assignment: CDR1 SGHRS and CDR2 YFSETQ. Deletions cut 2 bases from V and 9 bases from J, with 12 bases between. The CDR3 contains 13 residues. This chain's CDR3 is CASSFAVVGEQFF. DNA of the CDR3: TGCGCCAGCAGCTTCGCGGTCGTAGGTGAGCAGTTCTTC.

The rearrangement links TRBV7-9 to TRBJ2-5; D perhaps matches TRBD2 (7 bases). Germline V lookup: CDR1 SEHNR, CDR2 FQNEAQ (reference sequence). The V end lost 1 base, the J end lost 4 bases, and 13 bases lay between the germline ends. The CDR3 runs 15 residues. The CDR3 sequence is CASSLGTGGVETQYF. The CDR3 region has the DNA TGTGCCAGCAGCTTAGGTACGGGGGGCGTAGAGACCCAGTACTTC.

The chain combines TRBV11-2 with TRBJ2-5; 11 nucleotides line up with TRBD2. CDR3 length: 15 amino acids. The germline V gene encodes CDR1 SGHAT and CDR2 FQNNGV. After removal of 2 bases from V and 5 bases from J, the junction contained 4 bases not matched to a gene. The CDR3 spells CASSLTSGRFETQYF. CDR3 in DNA: TGTGCCAGCAGCTTAACTAGCGGGAGATTCGAGACCCAGTACTTC.

The chain couples TRBV11-3 to TRBJ2-1, with D maybe TRBD2 (6 bases). Germline CDR1 reads SGHNT; CDR2 reads YENEEA. This CDR3 has 14 residues. V gave up 5 bases and J gave up 7 bases, with 15 bases separating them. The CDR3 DNA is TGTGCCAGCAGCCCGGGAGAGGTTGAGAATGAGCAGTTCTTC. Its translation is CASSPGEVENEQFF.

CDR3 amino acids: CASSLEGTVSYEQYF. The CDR3 DNA is TGTGCCAGCAGCTTAGAGGGGACAGTGTCCTACGAGCAGTACTTC. This chain joins TRBV7-2 and TRBJ2-7, with 7 bases aligning to TRBD1. J gave up 1 base and V 1 base, and 4 bases lay outside the gene matches. Per the germline V gene, CDR1 is SGHTA and CDR2 is FQGNSA. The CDR3 consists of 15 residues.

The CDR3: CASSPSVTPPPTEQYF. CDR3 sequence (DNA): TGCGCCAGCAGCCCATCCGTGACTCCCCCCCCAACCGAGCAGTACTTC. The chain couples TRBV5-1 to TRBJ2-7; D remains unclear. The V and J ends lost 4 bases and 6 bases respectively, with 23 bases between them. Germline V gives CDR1 SGHRS, CDR2 YFSETQ. The CDR3 runs to 16 residues.

The V gene is TRBV29-1, the J gene TRBJ1-2, with D possibly TRBD1 on 6 matching bases. CDR3 length: 15 residues. Germline CDR1 SQVTM, CDR2 ANQGSEA. V was trimmed by 7 bases and J by 0 bases, leaving 18 bases between them. The DNA for the CDR3 is TGCAGCGAAACAGCGTACAGGGAGGCTAACTATGGCTACACCTTC. Residues: CSETAYREANYGYTF. Based on the CDR3 plus reference TRBV29-1 and TRBJ1-2, the full variable domain is SAVISQKPSRDICQRGTSLTIQCQVDSQVTMMFWYRQQPGQSLTLIATANQGSEATYESGFVIDKFPISRPNLTFSTLTVSNMSPEDSSIYLCSETAYREANYGYTFGSGTRLTVV.

The chain employs TRBV3-1 (or the pseudogene TRBV3-2) and TRBJ2-1, with 7 bases matching TRBD2. The germline V gene has CDR1 LGHDT and CDR2 YNNKEL (reference sequence). CDR3 length: 14 residues. Trimming took 6 bases from V and 6 from J; bases not matched to a gene: 8. The CDR3 region has the DNA TGTGCCAGCAGGTTGCGGGAGCTCGGCAATGAGCAGTTCTTC. This translates into CASRLRELGNEQFF.

The chain carries TRBV19 and TRBJ2-2, with 9 bases matching TRBD1. Germline trimming cut 3 bases from V and 4 bases from J; bases unmatched to any gene: 6. The CDR3 consists of 16 residues. Per the germline V gene, CDR1 is LNHDA and CDR2 is SQIVND (reference sequence). The CDR3 DNA follows: TGTGCCAGTAGTATTGGTACAGGGGGCGGCACCGGGGAGCTGTTTTTT. Residues: CASSIGTGGGTGELFF.

The chain joins TRBV2 to TRBJ2-1; 7 positions match TRBD1. The junction had 8 bases not matched to a gene; V was cut back by 6 bases and J by 0 bases. This CDR3 has 16 residues. Germline V CDR1 and CDR2: SNHLY, FYNNEI. CDR3 sequence: CASSSDRAGSYNEQFF. The CDR3 DNA is TGTGCCAGCAGCTCAGACAGGGCTGGCTCCTACAATGAGCAGTTCTTC.

The chain couples TRBV18 to TRBJ2-1, with D possibly TRBD2 on 5 matching bases. The CDR3 has 15 amino acids. The V end lost 2 bases, the J end lost 8 bases, and 16 bases lay between the germline ends. In germline, CDR1 is KGHSH, CDR2 LQKENI. CDR3: CASSPRTPPGDEQFF. The CDR3 coding sequence is TGTGCCAGCTCACCAAGGACTCCCCCGGGCGATGAGCAGTTCTTC.

This clone was seen only once. CDR3 sequence reads: CASTDRGSPLHF. The CDR3 bases are TGTGCCAGTACGGACAGGGGTTCACCCCTCCACTTT. The chain has TRBV19 and TRBJ1-6, with 9 bases lining up with TRBD1. The CDR3 sequence is 12 residues long. The germline gives CDR1 LNHDA, CDR2 SQIVND (reference sequence). The V gene end was trimmed by 7 bases and the J gene end by 9 bases; junction bases not matched to a gene: 1.

The J gene is TRBJ1-6, the V gene TRBV10-3; the D gene is possibly TRBD1 (6 bases). The V end lost 10 bases, the J end lost 7 bases, and 14 bases lay between the germline ends. This CDR3 comprises 13 residues. Germline V CDR1 and CDR2: ENHRY, SYGVKD. The CDR3: CATTQGDNSPLHF. The CDR3 region has the DNA TGTGCCACGACACAGGGCGACAATTCACCCCTCCACTTT.

About this clone: The same CDR3 is also encoded by other DNA sequences in this sample. The rearrangement joins TRBV7-9 to TRBJ1-1; 7 bases line up with TRBD1. V shed 6 bases and J 2 bases; nucleotides not matched to a gene: 3. Germline-derived CDR1 and CDR2 are SEHNR and FQNEAQ (reference sequence). The CDR3 totals 13 residues. The CDR3 spells CASSRQGNTEAFF. Here the CDR3 DNA reads TGTGCCAGCAGTCGACAGGGCAACACTGAAGCTTTCTTT.

This chain connects TRBV6-1 to TRBJ1-2; D ambiguous. Germline CDR1 MNHNS, CDR2 SASEGT. V was pared by 5 bases and J by 0 bases, with 7 bases between. This CDR3 spans 13 amino acids. CDR3 amino acids: CASSTSPNYGYTF. CDR3 DNA: TGTGCCAGCAGTACATCACCTAACTATGGCTACACCTTC.

The chain combines TRBV5-6 with TRBJ2-7; no reliable D call. This CDR3 contains 12 residues. V was clipped by 4 bases and J by 7 bases, with 12 bases between them. CDR1 is SGHDT, CDR2 YYEEEE, per germline. Here the CDR3 reads CASSQASTEQYF. The CDR3 region has the DNA TGTGCCAGCAGCCAGGCCTCGACAGAGCAGTACTTC.

The chain has TRBV28 and TRBJ2-1, with D perhaps matching TRBD2 (6 bases). This CDR3 has 15 residues. V shed 8 bases and J shed 4 bases, with 18 bases lying between them. The germline gives CDR1 MDHEN, CDR2 SYDVKM. For the CDR3, the DNA is TGTGCCAGCCAGGTCCCGGTTAGCGGTTACAATGAGCAGTTCTTC. It specifies CASQVPVSGYNEQFF.

In DNA, the CDR3 is TGTGCCAGCAGTTTCCAGAACTATGGCTACACCTTC. Translating it yields CASSFQNYGYTF. The chain links TRBV12-3 or TRBV12-4 to TRBJ1-2, with D hard to call. CDR3 size: 12 residues. V shed 3 bases and J shed 2 bases, with 4 bases lying between them.

This rearrangement joins TRBV7-2 to TRBJ1-1; possible D gene TRBD1, 5 bases. This CDR3 spans 14 amino acids. Germline V lookup: CDR1 SGHTA, CDR2 FQGNSA. Trimming took 2 bases from V and 2 from J, leaving 9 bases between them. CDR3 bases: TGTGCCAGCAGCTTAAAGAGGGGTAACACTGAAGCTTTCTTT. Its translation: CASSLKRGNTEAFF.

V and J are TRBV19 and TRBJ2-7, with 13 positions matching TRBD2. This CDR3 comprises 15 residues. With 4 bases clipped from V and 5 bases from J, the junction kept 5 bases outside the gene matches. From germline, CDR1 is LNHDA and CDR2 SQIVND (reference sequence). The CDR3 nucleotides read TGTGCCAGTAGTAAGACTAGCGGGAGGCTGAACGAGCAGTACTTC. Protein: CASSKTSGRLNEQYF.

The V call is TRBV25-1, the J call TRBJ2-3, with 8 positions matching TRBD1. With 1 base clipped from V and 1 base from J, the junction kept 4 bases outside the gene matches. Germline loops: CDR1 MGHDK, CDR2 SYGVNS. The CDR3 length is 16 residues. The CDR3 sequence is CASSEWTGLGTDTQYF. As DNA, the CDR3 is TGTGCCAGCAGTGAATGGACAGGGTTGGGCACAGATACGCAGTATTTT.

The chain has TRBV6-5 and TRBJ1-2; D possibly corresponds to TRBD1 (6 bases). CDR1 is MNHEY and CDR2 is SVGAGI in the germline V gene. The CDR3 spans 13 residues. V dropped 7 bases and J dropped 1 base, with 10 bases sitting between them. The CDR3 DNA is TGTGCCAGCACCAACAGGGTTAACTATGGCTACACCTTC. This gives the protein CASTNRVNYGYTF.

The V and J genes are TRBV24-1 and TRBJ1-2; D unclear. Trimming cost V 6 bases and J 0 bases, with 13 bases left between them. Germline V gives CDR1 KGHDR, CDR2 SFDVKD. The CDR3 has 15 amino acids. CDR3 loop: CATSKGHPPNYGYTF. The CDR3 DNA reads TGTGCCACCAGTAAGGGCCATCCTCCTAACTATGGCTACACCTTC.

The chain joins TRBV29-1 to TRBJ2-7; 10 bases are shared with TRBD1. V trimming: 4 bases; J trimming: 5 bases; junction bases outside the gene matches: 8. The CDR3 has 14 amino acids. Germline V gene sequence: CDR1 SQVTM, CDR2 ANQGSEA. The CDR3 region is CSVGLGTGVNEQYF. The CDR3 nucleotides read TGCAGCGTTGGTCTCGGGACAGGGGTCAACGAGCAGTACTTC.

The J gene is TRBJ2-2, the V gene TRBV5-1; 7 positions match TRBD1. The germline CDR1 and CDR2 sequences are SGHRS and YFSETQ. The CDR3 length is 13 residues. V dropped 6 bases and J dropped 6; count of bases not matched to a gene: 5. CDR3 sequence (DNA): TGCGCCAGCACCGAACAGGGGCCCGGGGAGCTGTTTTTT. It specifies CASTEQGPGELFF.

The V and J genes are TRBV4-1 and TRBJ1-6; perhaps TRBD1 as D (5 bases). The V end lost 3 bases, the J end lost 5 bases, and 8 bases lay between the germline ends. This CDR3 contains 14 residues. The germline V gene has CDR1 MGHRA and CDR2 YSYEKL. The CDR3 sequence is CASSHTRDNSPLHF. The CDR3 DNA reads as TGCGCCAGCAGCCATACCAGGGATAATTCACCCCTCCACTTT.

The J gene is TRBJ1-2, the V gene TRBV7-9, with D possibly TRBD1 on 5 matching bases. The CDR3 spans 15 residues. V was clipped by 5 bases and J by 4 bases, with 17 bases between them. Germline values: CDR1 SEHNR, CDR2 FQNEAQ (reference sequence). The CDR3 sequence is CASSQGQGQPYGYTF. For the CDR3, the DNA is TGTGCCAGCAGCCAGGGCCAGGGCCAACCCTATGGCTACACCTTC.

The gene calls are TRBV6-1 and TRBJ2-7; 10 bases map to TRBD2. The CDR3 spans 15 residues. After removal of 2 bases from V and 1 base from J, the junction contained 2 bases not matched to a gene. CDR1 is MNHNS, CDR2 SASEGT, per germline. This chain's CDR3 is CASSELAGGSYEQYF. CDR3 bases: TGTGCCAGCAGTGAATTAGCGGGAGGTTCCTACGAGCAGTACTTC.